This entry concerns a single T cell receptor beta chain. The sample is drawn from a study of blood T cell repertoires in COVID-19. V lost 3 bases to trimming and J lost 7 bases, with 7 bases between them. The germline gives CDR1 DFQATT, CDR2 SNEGSKA (reference sequence). This CDR3 has 11 residues. Some clones are missing from TCRdb's copy, which holds only in-frame ones; the method was immunoSEQ multiplex PCR. Of about 220,000 clones in the sample, approximately 80% were seen once. This chain connects TRBV20-1 to TRBJ1-5, with D unresolved. Sequencing input: peripheral blood. The source of this sequence is a human donor in a cohort sampled during active COVID-19. DNA of the CDR3: TGCAGTGCTAGCCCCGGGCAGCCCCAGCATTTT. Its translation: CSASPGQPQHF.